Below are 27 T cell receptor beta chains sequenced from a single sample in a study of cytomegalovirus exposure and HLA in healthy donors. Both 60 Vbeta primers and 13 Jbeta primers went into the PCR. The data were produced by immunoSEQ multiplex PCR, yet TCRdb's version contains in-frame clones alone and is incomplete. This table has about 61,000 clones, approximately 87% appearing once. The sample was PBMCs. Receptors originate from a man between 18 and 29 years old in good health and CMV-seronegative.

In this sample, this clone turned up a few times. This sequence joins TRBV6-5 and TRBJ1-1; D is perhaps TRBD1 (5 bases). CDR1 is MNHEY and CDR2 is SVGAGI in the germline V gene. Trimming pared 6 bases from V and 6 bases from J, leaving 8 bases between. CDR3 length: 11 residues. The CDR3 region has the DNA TGTGCCAGCAGACGGGGGTCTGAAGCTTTCTTT. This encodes CASRRGSEAFF.

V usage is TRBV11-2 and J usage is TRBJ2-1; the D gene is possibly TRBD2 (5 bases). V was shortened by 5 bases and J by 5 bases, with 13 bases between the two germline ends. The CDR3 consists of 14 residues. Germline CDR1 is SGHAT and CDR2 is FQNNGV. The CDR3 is CASSAGLAHNEQFF. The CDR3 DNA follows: TGTGCCAGCAGCGCGGGTCTTGCCCACAATGAGCAGTTCTTC.

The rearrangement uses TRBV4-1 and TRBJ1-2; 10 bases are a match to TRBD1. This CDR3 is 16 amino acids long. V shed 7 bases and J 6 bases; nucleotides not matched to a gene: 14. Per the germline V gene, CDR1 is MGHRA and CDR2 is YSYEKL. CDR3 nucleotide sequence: TGCGCCAGCACCCACAGGGAGGGGACAGGGGCGGATGGCTACACCTTC. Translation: CASTHREGTGADGYTF.

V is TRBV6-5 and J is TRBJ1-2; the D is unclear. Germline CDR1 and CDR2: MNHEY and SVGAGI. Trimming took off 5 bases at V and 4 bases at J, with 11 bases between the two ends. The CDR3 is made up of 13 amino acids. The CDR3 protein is CASSLEASYGYTF. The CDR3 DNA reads TGTGCCAGCAGTCTGGAAGCGAGCTATGGCTACACCTTC.

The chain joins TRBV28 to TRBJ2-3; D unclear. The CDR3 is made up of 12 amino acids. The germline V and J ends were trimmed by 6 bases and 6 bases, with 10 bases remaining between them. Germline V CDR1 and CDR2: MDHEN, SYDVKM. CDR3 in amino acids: CASSDLRDTQYF. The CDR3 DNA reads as TGTGCCAGCAGCGACTTAAGGGATACGCAGTATTTT.

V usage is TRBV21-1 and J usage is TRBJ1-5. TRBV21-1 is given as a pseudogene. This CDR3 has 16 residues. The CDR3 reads CASSEGYGVGNQPQHF. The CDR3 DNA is TGTGCCAGCAGCGAAGGGTACGGAGTGGGCAATCAGCCCCAGCATTTT.

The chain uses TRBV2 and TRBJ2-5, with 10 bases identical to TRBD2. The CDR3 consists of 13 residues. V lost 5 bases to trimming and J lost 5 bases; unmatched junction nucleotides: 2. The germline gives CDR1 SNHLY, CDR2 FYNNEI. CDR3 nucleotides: TGTGCCAGCAGTCGAGCGGGGGGGGAGACCCAGTACTTC. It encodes CASSRAGGETQYF.

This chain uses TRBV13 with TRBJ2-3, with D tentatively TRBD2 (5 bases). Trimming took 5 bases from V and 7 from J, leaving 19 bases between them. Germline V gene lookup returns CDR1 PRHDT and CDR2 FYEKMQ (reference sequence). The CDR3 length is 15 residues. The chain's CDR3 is CASSKTITGKNTQYF. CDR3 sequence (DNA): TGTGCCAGCAGCAAGACCATCACGGGGAAAAATACGCAGTATTTT.

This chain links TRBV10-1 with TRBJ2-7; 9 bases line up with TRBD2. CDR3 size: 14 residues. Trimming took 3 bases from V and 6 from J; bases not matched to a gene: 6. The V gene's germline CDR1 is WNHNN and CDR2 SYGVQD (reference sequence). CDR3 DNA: TGCGCCAGCAGTGAAGGCCTAGCGGGGCGCGAGCAGTACTTC. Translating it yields CASSEGLAGREQYF.

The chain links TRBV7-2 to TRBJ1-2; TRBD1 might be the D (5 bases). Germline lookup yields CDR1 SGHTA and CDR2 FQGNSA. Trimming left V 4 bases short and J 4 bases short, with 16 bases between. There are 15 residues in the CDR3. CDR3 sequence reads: CASSSSGGGTYGYTF. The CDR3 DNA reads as TGTGCCAGCAGCTCGAGCGGCGGGGGGACCTATGGCTACACCTTC.

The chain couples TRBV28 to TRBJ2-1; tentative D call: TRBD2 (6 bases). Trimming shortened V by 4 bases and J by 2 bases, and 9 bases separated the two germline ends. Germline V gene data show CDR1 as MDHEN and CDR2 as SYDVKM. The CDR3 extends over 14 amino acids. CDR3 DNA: TGTGCCAGCAGTTCGGGGGTTACCTACAATGAGCAGTTCTTC. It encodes CASSSGVTYNEQFF.

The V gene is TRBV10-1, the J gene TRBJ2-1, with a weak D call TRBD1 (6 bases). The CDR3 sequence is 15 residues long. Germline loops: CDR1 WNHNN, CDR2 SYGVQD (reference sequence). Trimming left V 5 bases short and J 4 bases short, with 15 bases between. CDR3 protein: CASSSSGTLYNEQFF. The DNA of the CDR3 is TGCGCCAGCAGTTCCTCCGGGACACTATACAATGAGCAGTTCTTC.

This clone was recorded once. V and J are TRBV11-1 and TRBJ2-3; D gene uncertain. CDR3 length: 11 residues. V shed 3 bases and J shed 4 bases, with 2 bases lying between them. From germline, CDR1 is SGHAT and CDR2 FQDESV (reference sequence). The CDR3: CASSFSDTQYF. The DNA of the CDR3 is TGTGCCAGCAGCTTCTCAGATACGCAGTATTTT.

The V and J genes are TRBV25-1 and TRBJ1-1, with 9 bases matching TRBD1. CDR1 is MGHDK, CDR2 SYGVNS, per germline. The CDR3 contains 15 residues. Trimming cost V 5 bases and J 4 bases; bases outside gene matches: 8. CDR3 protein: CASSPTGGIGTEAFF. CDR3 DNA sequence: TGTGCCAGCAGTCCCACAGGGGGCATTGGCACTGAAGCTTTCTTT.

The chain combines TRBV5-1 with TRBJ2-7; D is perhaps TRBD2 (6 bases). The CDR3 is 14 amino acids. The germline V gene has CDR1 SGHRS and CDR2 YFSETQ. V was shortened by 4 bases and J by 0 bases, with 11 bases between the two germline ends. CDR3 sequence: CASSGGFNSYEQYF. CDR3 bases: TGCGCCAGCAGCGGGGGGTTTAACTCCTACGAGCAGTACTTC.

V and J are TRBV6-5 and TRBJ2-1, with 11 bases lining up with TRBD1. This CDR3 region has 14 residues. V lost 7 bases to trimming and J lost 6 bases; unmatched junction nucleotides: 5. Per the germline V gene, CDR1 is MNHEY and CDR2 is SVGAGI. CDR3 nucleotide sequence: TGTGCCAGCACGGGGACAGGGGGGAGCAATGAGCAGTTCTTC. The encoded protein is CASTGTGGSNEQFF.

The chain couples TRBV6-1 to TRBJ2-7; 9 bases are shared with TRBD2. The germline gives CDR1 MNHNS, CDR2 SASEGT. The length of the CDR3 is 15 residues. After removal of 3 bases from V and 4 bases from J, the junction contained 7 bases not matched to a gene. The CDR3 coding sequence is TGTGCCAGCAGTGAGGGCGGGGGGGCGTTGTACGAGCAGTACTTC. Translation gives CASSEGGGALYEQYF.

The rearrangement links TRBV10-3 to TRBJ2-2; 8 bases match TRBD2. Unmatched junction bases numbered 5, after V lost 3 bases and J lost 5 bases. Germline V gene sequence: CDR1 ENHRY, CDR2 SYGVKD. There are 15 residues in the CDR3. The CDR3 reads CAISDGGVSTGELFF. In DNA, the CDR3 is TGTGCCATCAGTGACGGGGGGGTCAGTACCGGGGAGCTGTTTTTT.

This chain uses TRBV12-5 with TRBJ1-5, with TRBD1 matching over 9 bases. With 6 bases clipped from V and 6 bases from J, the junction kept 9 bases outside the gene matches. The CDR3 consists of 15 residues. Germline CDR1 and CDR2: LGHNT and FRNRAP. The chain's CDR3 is CASGPTGGAVQPQHF. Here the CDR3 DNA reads TGTGCTAGTGGCCCCACAGGGGGCGCGGTTCAGCCCCAGCATTTT.

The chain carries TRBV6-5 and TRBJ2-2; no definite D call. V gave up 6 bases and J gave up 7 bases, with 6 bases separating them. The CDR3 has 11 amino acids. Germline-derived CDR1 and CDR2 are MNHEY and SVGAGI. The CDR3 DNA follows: TGTGCCAGCAGGTCCAACGGGGAGCTGTTTTTT. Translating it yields CASRSNGELFF.

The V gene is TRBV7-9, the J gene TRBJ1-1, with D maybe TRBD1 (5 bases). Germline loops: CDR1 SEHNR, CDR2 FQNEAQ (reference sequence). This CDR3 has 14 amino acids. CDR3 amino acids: CATASDTANTEAFF. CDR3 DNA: TGTGCGACCGCTTCGGACACAGCCAACACTGAAGCTTTCTTT.

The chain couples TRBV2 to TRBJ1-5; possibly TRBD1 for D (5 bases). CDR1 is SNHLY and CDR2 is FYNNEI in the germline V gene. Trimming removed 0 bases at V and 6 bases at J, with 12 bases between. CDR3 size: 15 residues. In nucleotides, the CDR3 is TGTGCCAGCAGTGAAGCGCTTCAGGGCCCTCAGCCCCAGCATTTT. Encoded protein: CASSEALQGPQPQHF. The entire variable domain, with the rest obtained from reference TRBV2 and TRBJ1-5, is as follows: EPEVTQTPSHQVTQMGQEVILRCVPISNHLYFYWYRQILGQKVEFLVSFYNNEISEKSEIFDDQFSVERPDGSNFTLKIRSTKLEDSAMYFCASSEALQGPQPQHFGDGTRLSIL.

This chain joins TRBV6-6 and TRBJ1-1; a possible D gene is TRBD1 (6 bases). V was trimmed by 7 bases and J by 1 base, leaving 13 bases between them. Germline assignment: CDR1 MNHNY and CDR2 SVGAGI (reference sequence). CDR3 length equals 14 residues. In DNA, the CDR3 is TGTGCCAGCATCACGGGACAACCGAACACTGAAGCTTTCTTT. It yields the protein CASITGQPNTEAFF.

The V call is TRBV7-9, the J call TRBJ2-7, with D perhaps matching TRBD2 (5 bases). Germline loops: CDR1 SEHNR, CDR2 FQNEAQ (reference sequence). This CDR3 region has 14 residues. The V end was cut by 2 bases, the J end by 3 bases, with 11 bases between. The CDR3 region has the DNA TGTGCCAGCAGCTTAATCGGGGAAAGCTACGAGCAGTACTTC. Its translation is CASSLIGESYEQYF.

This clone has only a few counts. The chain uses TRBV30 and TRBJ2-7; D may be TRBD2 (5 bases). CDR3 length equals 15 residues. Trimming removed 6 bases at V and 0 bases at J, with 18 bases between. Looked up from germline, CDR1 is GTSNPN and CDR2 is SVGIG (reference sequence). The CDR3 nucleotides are TGTGCCTGCTCGGCAGGACTTGGCGGCTCCTACGAGCAGTACTTC. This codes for CACSAGLGGSYEQYF. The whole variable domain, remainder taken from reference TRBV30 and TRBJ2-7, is SQTIHQWPATLVQPVGSPLSLECTVEGTSNPNLYWYRQAAGRGLQLLFYSVGIGQISSEVPQNLSASRPQDRQFILSSKKLLLSDSGFYLCACSAGLGGSYEQYFGPGTRLTVT.

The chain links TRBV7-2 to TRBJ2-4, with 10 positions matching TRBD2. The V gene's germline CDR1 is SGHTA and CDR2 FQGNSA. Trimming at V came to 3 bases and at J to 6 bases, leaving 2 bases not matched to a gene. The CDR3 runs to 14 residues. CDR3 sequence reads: CASSFSGGPNIQYF. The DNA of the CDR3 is TGTGCCAGCAGCTTTAGCGGGGGGCCAAACATTCAGTACTTC.

The CDR3: CASSLEPQDSPLPETQYF. CDR3 nucleotide sequence: TGTGCCAGCAGCTTAGAGCCCCAGGACTCCCCCTTACCAGAGACCCAGTACTTC. This sequence joins TRBV7-2 and TRBJ2-5, with D possibly matching TRBD2 (5 bases). The CDR3 is made up of 18 amino acids. Germline assignment: CDR1 SGHTA and CDR2 FQGNSA. Trimming shortened V by 1 base and J by 4 bases, and 22 bases separated the two germline ends.